One sample yielded the 7 T cell receptor beta chains listed below, sequenced in a study of blood T cell repertoires in COVID-19. Produced via immunoSEQ multiplex PCR; TCRdb's table is partial and in-frame only. This sample carries some 170,000 clones, approximately 88% of them seen once, and the ten largest clones take about a tenth. The specimen sequenced was peripheral blood. These receptors all come from a woman older than 75 with active or convalescent COVID-19.

This rearrangement joins TRBV29-1 to TRBJ2-1; 10 bases align to TRBD1. The V gene end was trimmed by 3 bases and the J gene end by 6 bases; junction bases not matched to a gene: 5. Looked up from germline, CDR1 is SQVTM and CDR2 is ANQGSEA. CDR3 size: 14 residues. The CDR3 DNA is TGCAGCGTTGACCGGGACAGGGGTTTCAATGAGCAGTTCTTC. Translating gives CSVDRDRGFNEQFF.

This sequence joins TRBV6-6 and TRBJ2-1, with 7 bases fitting TRBD1. CDR1 MNHNY and CDR2 SVGAGI come from the germline V gene (reference sequence). This CDR3 comprises 15 residues. Unmatched junction bases numbered 6, after V lost 4 bases and J lost 3 bases. The CDR3 nucleotides are TGTGCCAGCAGTTCCGTTCAGGGGGACTACAATGAGCAGTTCTTC. Protein sequence: CASSSVQGDYNEQFF.

The gene calls are TRBV3-1 (or the pseudogene TRBV3-2) and TRBJ2-5; TRBD1 agrees at 7 bases. V was pared by 4 bases and J by 4 bases, with 3 bases of the junction left unmatched. The length of the CDR3 is 13 residues. Germline loops: CDR1 LGHDT, CDR2 YNNKEL (reference sequence). In DNA form, the CDR3 reads TGTGCCAGCAGCCTCGGGACAGTAGAGACCCAGTACTTC. Its protein product is CASSLGTVETQYF.

The V call is TRBV4-3, the J call TRBJ2-5, with 8 bases lining up with TRBD1. V trimming: 4 bases; J trimming: 5 bases; junction bases outside the gene matches: 3. CDR3 length equals 13 residues. Germline V gene sequence: CDR1 LGHNA, CDR2 YSLEER. The CDR3, as DNA: TGCGCCAGCAGCCCTCGACAGGGGGAGACCCAGTACTTC. It specifies CASSPRQGETQYF.

CDR3 sequence reads: CASSETDKPNYGYTF. For the CDR3, the DNA is TGCGCCAGCAGCGAAACAGACAAACCTAACTATGGCTACACCTTC. The chain employs TRBV5-1 and TRBJ1-2; D gene uncertain. This CDR3 is 15 amino acids long. The V end was cut by 4 bases, the J end by 0 bases, with 13 bases between. Germline CDR1 is SGHRS and CDR2 is YFSETQ.

CDR3 region: CASSVQGVNTEAFF. The CDR3 bases are TGTGCCAGCAGCGTGCAGGGGGTGAACACTGAAGCTTTCTTT. V usage is TRBV5-4 and J usage is TRBJ1-1, with TRBD1 matching over 7 bases. This CDR3 spans 14 amino acids. Trimming took 4 bases from V and 0 from J; bases not matched to a gene: 3. Germline-derived CDR1 and CDR2 are SGHNT and YYREEE (reference sequence). Full variable domain (outside the CDR3, taken from reference TRBV5-4 and TRBJ1-1): ETGVTQSPTHLIKTRGQQVTLRCSSQSGHNTVSWYQQALGQGPQFIFQYYREEENGRGNFPPRFSGLQFPNYSSELNVNALELDDSALYLCASSVQGVNTEAFFGQGTRLTVV.

This rearrangement joins TRBV6-5 to TRBJ2-5, with D possibly matching TRBD2 (7 bases). There are 14 residues in the CDR3. Germline V CDR1 and CDR2: MNHEY, SVGAGI. With 11 bases removed from V and 0 bases from J, the gap between germline ends came to 16 bases. The DNA for the CDR3 is TGTGCCGCACGGGGGGCTCGGTACCAAGAGACCCAGTACTTC. Translation gives CAARGARYQETQYF.